The 2 T cell receptor beta chains below all came from one sample that was sequenced in a study of early T cells in non-severe SARS-CoV-2 infection. TCRdb itself ran the 5' RACE reads through MiXCR, one entry per CDR3 protein. The table shows roughly 63,000 distinct CDR3 sequences, with 12% occurring only once. This specimen was whole blood, taken at baseline. The receptors derive from an adult who was a healthcare worker with PCR-confirmed SARS-CoV-2 infection or an uninfected control (not recorded which). The donor label of this sample is uncertain.

This clonotype was seen a few times. J is TRBJ2-3 and V is TRBV24-1; unclear D gene. The CDR3 is 14 residues long. V dropped 1 base and J dropped 0 bases, with 4 bases sitting between them. Germline V CDR1 and CDR2: KGHDR, SFDVKD. CDR3 in DNA: TGTGCCACCAGTGATTTCGAGAGCACAGATACGCAGTATTTT. Its translation is CATSDFESTDTQYF.

This clonotype was picked up many times. This chain's CDR3 is CASSEAQGTLLIGELFF. Written as DNA, the CDR3 is TGTGCCAGCAGTGAAGCCCAGGGGACTCTACTCATCGGGGAGCTGTTTTTT. V usage is TRBV2 and J usage is TRBJ2-2, with D perhaps TRBD1 or TRBD2 (6 bases each). The CDR3 is made up of 17 amino acids. In germline, CDR1 is SNHLY, CDR2 FYNNEI. V gave up 0 bases and J gave up 7 bases, with 18 bases separating them.